The 22 T cell receptor beta chains below were found in one sample sequenced in a study of T-cell memory formation after mild COVID-19. TCRdb used MiXCR to reprocess the 5' RACE reads, holding one entry per CDR3 protein. The sample holds roughly 340,000 distinct CDR3 sequences, roughly 20% seen once. Material: PBMCs or a T cell subset sorted from them (not recorded which). The receptors were gathered from a man younger than 30 who had mild COVID-19 (a few samples of this study predate the infection). Cell type and time point are not known.

This clonotype was counted only a few times. The J gene is TRBJ2-7, the V gene TRBV5-1, with TRBD1 as a possible D gene (6 bases). Germline V gene sequence: CDR1 SGHRS, CDR2 YFSETQ. The CDR3 totals 16 residues. V was shortened by 3 bases and J by 0 bases, with 16 bases between the two germline ends. CDR3 nucleotide sequence: TGCGCCAGCAGCTCTAGTCCAGGGGAAGCCTCCTACGAGCAGTACGTC. It yields the protein CASSSSPGEASYEQYV.

This clonotype was recorded a few times. The chain joins TRBV12-5 to TRBJ2-3, with D perhaps TRBD2 (6 bases). The CDR3 covers 15 residues. V shed 4 bases and J shed 0 bases, with 11 bases lying between them. Looked up from germline, CDR1 is LGHNT and CDR2 is FRNRAP. The CDR3 DNA sequence: TGTGCTAGTGGTTCGGGGGTACCTAGCACAGATACGCAGTATTTT. Amino acids: CASGSGVPSTDTQYF.

V and J are TRBV18 and TRBJ2-7; D is possibly TRBD1 (6 bases). Germline lookup yields CDR1 KGHSH and CDR2 LQKENI. Trimming stripped 3 bases from V and 7 bases from J, with 19 bases between. The CDR3 spans 15 residues. CDR3 DNA: TGTGCCAGCTCACCGTCAGGGGCGAAGACGAGGGAGCAGTACGTC. It translates to CASSPSGAKTREQYV.

This chain connects TRBV4-2 to TRBJ1-1; D gene unclear. CDR1 is LGHNA and CDR2 is YNFKEQ in the germline V gene. CDR3 length: 14 amino acids. V lost 0 bases and J lost 11, with 16 bases in between. The CDR3 is CASSQEVPRMIAFF. CDR3 DNA: TGTGCCAGCAGCCAAGAGGTGCCGCGGATGATTGCTTTCTTT.

V usage is TRBV6-5 and J usage is TRBJ2-2; either TRBD1 or TRBD2 may fit D (6 bases each). CDR1 is MNHEY and CDR2 is SVGAGI in the germline V gene. The length of the CDR3 is 15 residues. The germline V and J ends were trimmed by 8 bases and 2 bases, with 15 bases remaining between them. CDR3 amino acids: CASGTGGANTGELFF. The CDR3 region has the DNA TGTGCCAGCGGGACCGGGGGCGCTAACACCGGGGAGCTGTTTTTT.

This clonotype has more than one count but fewer than ten. J is TRBJ2-5 and V is TRBV20-1, with TRBD1 matching 11 bases. This CDR3 spans 14 amino acids. CDR1 DFQATT and CDR2 SNEGSKA come from the germline V gene (reference sequence). J lost 7 bases, V lost 6 bases, and 10 bases had no gene match. Written as DNA, the CDR3 is TGCAGTGCCCCCGGGACAGGGGGGTGGGGGACCCAGTACTTC. This codes for CSAPGTGGWGTQYF.

The chain combines TRBV12-3 or TRBV12-4 with TRBJ2-1, with 7 positions matching TRBD2. CDR3 size: 16 residues. With V trimmed by 6 bases and J by 4 bases, 12 bases remained unmatched. The CDR3 loop reads CASSQPRGTIYNEQFF. CDR3 DNA sequence: TGTGCCAGCAGCCAACCGCGGGGGACTATATACAATGAGCAGTTCTTC.

The V call is TRBV28, the J call TRBJ1-3; 9 bases map to TRBD1. The J segment lost 0 bases and the V segment lost 6 bases, leaving 6 bases of the junction unmatched. The CDR3 length is 16 residues. Looked up from germline, CDR1 is MDHEN and CDR2 is SYDVKM. This chain's CDR3 is CASRPQGANSGNTIYF. The CDR3 DNA reads as TGTGCCAGCAGGCCACAGGGGGCTAACTCTGGAAACACCATATATTTT.

The CDR3 here is CSLIFADTQYF. CDR3 nucleotides: TGCAGCCTCATCTTTGCAGATACGCAGTATTTT. The chain uses TRBV29-1 and TRBJ2-3; unclear D gene. Trimming took off 8 bases at V and 4 bases at J, with 10 bases between the two ends. The CDR3 is made up of 11 amino acids. Germline values: CDR1 SQVTM, CDR2 ANQGSEA.

The chain joins TRBV5-1 to TRBJ1-6; the D gene is possibly TRBD1 (6 bases). The CDR3 loop spans 14 amino acids. Germline V gene data show CDR1 as SGHRS and CDR2 as YFSETQ. Trimming pared 0 bases from V and 9 bases from J, leaving 10 bases between. The CDR3 spells CASSLGRGGSPLHF. The DNA for the CDR3 is TGCGCCAGCAGCTTGGGCAGGGGAGGTTCACCCCTCCACTTT.

This clonotype was counted a few times. The V and J genes are TRBV6-2 or TRBV6-3 and TRBJ2-3, with 7 bases identical to TRBD2. Trimming at V came to 2 bases and at J to 2 bases, leaving 7 bases not matched to a gene. The CDR3 has 16 amino acids. The germline CDR1 and CDR2 sequences are MNHEY and SVGEGT. The CDR3: CASSYLPGLSTDTQYF. CDR3 coding DNA: TGTGCCAGCAGTTACCTTCCGGGACTATCCACAGATACGCAGTATTTT.

This chain uses TRBV3-1 with TRBJ2-3; D not certain. The CDR3 spans 14 residues. V was cut by 1 base and J by 4 bases, with 9 bases left in between. From germline, CDR1 is LGHDT and CDR2 YNNKEL (reference sequence). CDR3: CASSQGVFADTQYF. As DNA, the CDR3 is TGTGCCAGCAGCCAAGGAGTTTTCGCAGATACGCAGTATTTT.

The V gene is TRBV20-1, the J gene TRBJ1-1, with D maybe TRBD1 (5 bases). Germline V lookup: CDR1 DFQATT, CDR2 SNEGSKA (reference sequence). The CDR3 covers 12 residues. The CDR3 region is CSYLGGNTEAFF. CDR3 coding DNA: TGCTCCTACTTGGGGGGGAACACTGAAGCTTTCTTT.

There are a few counts of this clonotype. The chain links TRBV29-1 to TRBJ2-1; D gene ambiguous. With 6 bases removed from V and 7 bases from J, the gap between germline ends came to 10 bases. The CDR3 loop spans 11 amino acids. Germline CDR1 is SQVTM and CDR2 is ANQGSEA. CDR3 coding DNA: TGCAGCGTCCCTAACGGAAATGAGCAGTTCTTC. It yields the protein CSVPNGNEQFF.

This clonotype was observed a few times. The chain links TRBV12-3 or TRBV12-4 to TRBJ2-4; D remains ambiguous. The V and J ends lost 7 bases and 8 bases respectively, with 12 bases between them. CDR3 length: 12 residues. In DNA, the CDR3 is TGTGCCAGCACCCAGGACCGGCACATTCAGTACTTC. It encodes CASTQDRHIQYF.

The chain is built from TRBV7-8 and TRBJ2-7; maybe TRBD2 (6 bases). Germline CDR1 is SGHVS and CDR2 is FQNEAQ. The V gene lost 0 bases and the J gene lost 3 bases, with 18 bases spanning the gap. This CDR3 contains 17 residues. The CDR3, as DNA: TGTGCCAGCAGCTTAGCGGCCTTTGGCGGGGCCCTCTACGAGCAGTACTTC. It translates to CASSLAAFGGALYEQYF. Drawing the rest from reference TRBV7-8 and TRBJ2-7, the complete variable domain is GAGVSQSPRYKVAKRGQDVALRCDPISGHVSLFWYQQALGQGPEFLTYFQNEAQLDKSGLPSDRFFAERPEGSVSTLKIQRTQQEDSAVYLCASSLAAFGGALYEQYFGPGTRLTVT.

The table lists this clonotype with a few counts. The gene calls are TRBV15 and TRBJ2-5; D could derive from TRBD1 or TRBD2 (6 bases each). Germline CDR1 LNHNV, CDR2 YYDKDF (reference sequence). Trimming left V 1 base short and J 1 base short, with 7 bases between. The CDR3 contains 14 residues. The DNA for the CDR3 is TGTGCCACCAGCAGAGGGGGGGCCCAAGAGACCCAGTACTTC. Its protein product is CATSRGGAQETQYF.

This clonotype was detected only a few times. The chain is built from TRBV5-1 and TRBJ2-2, with D uncertain. The CDR3 runs 15 residues. V lost 0 bases and J 1 base, leaving 7 bases between the germline ends. Germline lookup yields CDR1 SGHRS and CDR2 YFSETQ. The CDR3 coding sequence is TGCGCCAGCAGCTTGGTTGAGAGGAACACCGGGGAGCTGTTTTTT. Its protein is CASSLVERNTGELFF.

This clonotype appeared a few times. V usage is TRBV29-1 and J usage is TRBJ2-5; 8 nucleotides agree with TRBD2. Germline CDR1 reads SQVTM; CDR2 reads ANQGSEA. The V segment lost 6 bases and the J segment 6 bases; nucleotides outside the gene matches: 12. The CDR3 runs to 14 residues. The chain's CDR3 is CSVEPTSARKTQYF. DNA for the CDR3: TGCAGCGTCGAACCGACTAGCGCGAGGAAGACCCAGTACTTC.

The chain is built from TRBV4-1 and TRBJ2-2; 16 nucleotides line up with TRBD2. This CDR3 region has 18 residues. Germline V gives CDR1 MGHRA, CDR2 YSYEKL. The junction had 7 bases not matched to a gene; V was cut back by 3 bases and J by 6 bases. The CDR3 loop is CASSHYSGTSGGAGELFF. CDR3 coding DNA: TGCGCCAGCAGCCACTATTCCGGGACTAGCGGGGGGGCCGGGGAGCTGTTTTTT.

The chain couples TRBV7-9 to TRBJ2-1, with D possibly matching TRBD2 (7 bases). V lost 4 bases and J 9 bases, leaving 22 bases between the germline ends. The CDR3 consists of 16 residues. The V gene's germline CDR1 is SEHNR and CDR2 FQNEAQ (reference sequence). The DNA of the CDR3 is TGTGCCAGCAGCTCCTCAGGAGGGGGGGCCCCAGGTGAGCAGTTCTTC. The encoded protein is CASSSSGGGAPGEQFF.

The chain is built from TRBV6-5 and TRBJ2-7, with 8 bases fitting TRBD2. V shed 6 bases, J shed 3 bases, and the junction held 10 bases outside the gene matches. The CDR3 length is 15 residues. CDR1 is MNHEY and CDR2 is SVGAGI in the germline V gene. The CDR3 reads CASRNSGTGDYEQYV. As DNA, the CDR3 is TGTGCCAGCAGAAATAGCGGGACGGGAGACTACGAGCAGTACGTC.